This T cell receptor (beta chain) was sequenced for a study of blood T cell repertoires in COVID-19. Overall study: Researchers got acute and convalescent COVID-19 samples from the United States, Italy and Spain.

All enrollees were about 18 to 100 years old and from about 24 US areas. Participants were placed into cohorts based on the clinical history they reported. Clones were sequenced by immunoSEQ multiplex PCR, and TCRdb holds only the in-frame ones, with some missing. The sample holds about 270,000 clones, about 87% seen once. The CDR3 length is 16 residues. Germline-derived CDR1 and CDR2 are LGHNT and FRNRAP. The V end was cut by 3 bases, the J end by 0 bases, with 12 bases between. Sequenced sample: PBMCs or T cells enriched from blood (not recorded which). This clonotype was obtained from a woman aged 25 to 39 with acute COVID-19. The rearrangement links TRBV12-5 to TRBJ2-1; maybe TRBD2 (6 bases). The CDR3 DNA is TGTGCTAGTGGTTTCAGTGGGGGGTTCTCCTACAATGAGCAGTTCTTC. Amino acid sequence: CASGFSGGFSYNEQFF.